The present T cell receptor (beta chain) was sequenced within a study of OX40 agonist ivuxolimab in advanced cancers. This CDR3 comprises 14 residues. V lost 3 bases, J lost 4 bases, and 5 bases stayed unmatched. Germline values: CDR1 SGHNT, CDR2 YYREEE (reference sequence). Assay: immunoSEQ multiplex PCR; the TCRdb copy retains only in-frame clones and omits some. The sample lists about 45,000 clones; approximately 84% were seen once. Material: CD4+ or CD8+ T cells sorted from blood, obtained in a trial of the OX40 agonist ivuxolimab. This sequence originates from an adult with an advanced solid tumor such as melanoma, head and neck, liver or kidney cancer. J is TRBJ2-7 and V is TRBV5-4; 9 bases match TRBD2. The CDR3 region is CASSSGTSTYEQYF. The CDR3, as DNA: TGTGCCAGCAGCTCCGGGACTAGCACATACGAGCAGTACTTC.